This TCR beta chain was captured by sequencing in a study of blood T cell repertoires in COVID-19. For the study at large: Sites in the United States, Italy and Spain provided acute and convalescent COVID-19 samples.

Libraries were prepared by immunoSEQ multiplex PCR; TCRdb keeps only in-frame clonotypes and omits some of them. This sample yields 300,000 to 350,000 clones, of which 80% to 90% are seen a single time; roughly 2.2% belongs to the top ten. CDR3 length: 14 residues. The ends lost 6 bases at V and 7 bases at J; junction bases unmatched: 3. Germline V gives CDR1 MNHEY, CDR2 SVGAGI. This clone was detected many times. The sequence came from a man aged 25-45 years who had recovered from COVID-19. The chain is built from TRBV6-5 and TRBJ2-2; 12 nucleotides agree with TRBD2. Sequenced material: PBMCs or T cells enriched from blood (not recorded which). The CDR3: CASRRLAGDGELFF. Here the CDR3 DNA reads TGTGCCAGCAGAAGACTAGCGGGGGACGGGGAGCTGTTTTTT.